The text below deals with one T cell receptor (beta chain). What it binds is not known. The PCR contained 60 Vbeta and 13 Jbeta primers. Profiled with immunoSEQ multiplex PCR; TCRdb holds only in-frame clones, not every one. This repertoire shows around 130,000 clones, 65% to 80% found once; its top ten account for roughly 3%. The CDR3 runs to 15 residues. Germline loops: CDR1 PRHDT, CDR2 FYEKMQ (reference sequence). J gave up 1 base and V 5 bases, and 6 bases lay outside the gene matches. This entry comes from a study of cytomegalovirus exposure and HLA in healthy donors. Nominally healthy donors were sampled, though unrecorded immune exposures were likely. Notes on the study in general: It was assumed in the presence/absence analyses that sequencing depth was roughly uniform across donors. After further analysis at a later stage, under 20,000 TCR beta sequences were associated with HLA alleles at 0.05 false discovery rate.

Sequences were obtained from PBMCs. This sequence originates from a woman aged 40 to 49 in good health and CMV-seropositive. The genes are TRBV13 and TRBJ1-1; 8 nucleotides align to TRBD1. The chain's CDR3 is CASSQDDRGNTEAFF. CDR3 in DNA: TGTGCCAGCAGCCAGGATGACAGGGGGAACACTGAAGCTTTCTTT.